This entry is about one T cell receptor (beta chain). Antigen: not known. The record originates from a study of T cells in localized non-small cell lung cancer. Sequencing was performed with immunoSEQ multiplex PCR; in TCRdb, only in-frame clones are kept and a portion is missing. Of under 50,000 clones detected, 81% appear once; the ten largest clones hold roughly a sixth. The ends lost 0 bases at V and 6 bases at J; junction bases unmatched: 11. The CDR3 is 17 residues long. Per the germline V gene, CDR1 is SGHAT and CDR2 is FQNNGV. General study findings and limits: Paired adjacent lung recovered a median about 60 of the top 100 tumor clones. It remains possible that heterogeneity exists, since only one tumor region was sequenced.

V gene TRBV11-2 combines with J gene TRBJ1-1; 9 nucleotides line up with TRBD1. The material was peripheral blood mononuclear cells, obtained before any cancer treatment. The clonotype was recovered from a man aged 35 to 69 with stage III lung adenocarcinoma. CDR3 bases: TGTGCCAGCAGCTTAGACGATTGGACAGGGGATTTCGCTGAAGCTTTCTTT. This codes for CASSLDDWTGDFAEAFF.